This T cell receptor beta chain was captured by sequencing in a study of PD-1 blockade in classical Hodgkin lymphoma. Across the study: The nivolumab dose that patients received was 3 mg/kg, given intravenously every 2 weeks.

General study points: Exclusion covered patients beginning nivolumab under 1 year post-ASCT. Baseline TCR diversity was reportedly lower in newly diagnosed patients than healthy donors.

Produced via immunoSEQ multiplex PCR; TCRdb's table is partial and in-frame only. The sample has around 150,000 clones; about 78% are singletons. Exposure to brentuximab vedotin varied, and each patient had relapsed following autologous stem cell transplantation. Per the germline V gene, CDR1 is SGHTA and CDR2 is FQGNSA. The CDR3 runs to 17 residues. Trimming removed 4 bases from V and 5 bases from J, with 23 bases in between. Of note for this clone: Its cognate antigen is unknown.

Material: peripheral blood mononuclear cells (PBMCs), obtained before the second cycle of nivolumab. The V call is TRBV7-2, the J call TRBJ2-5; D unclear. This sequence was found in a human donor with classical Hodgkin lymphoma. This CDR3 reads CASSSQSGLARGETQYF. CDR3 coding DNA: TGTGCCAGCAGCTCCCAATCAGGATTGGCCCGTGGGGAGACCCAGTACTTC.